Included here is one T cell receptor beta chain sequence, with context. The data are from a study of CD8 T cells in Susac syndrome. TCR beta sequencing was performed on blood CD8+ and CD4+ T cells. Negative isolation was applied to CD8+ and CD4+ T cells, and FACS enrichment was applied to TEMRA cells. Reverse transcription of about 0.5 to 1 ug RNA was carried out with random hexamers. MiXCR was run by TCRdb on the immunoSEQ multiplex PCR reads, yielding one entry per CDR3 protein. This sample has approximately 130,000 distinct CDR3 sequences, with approximately 89% found just once. This CDR3 spans 18 amino acids. Germline V lookup: CDR1 MNHEY, CDR2 SMNVEV (reference sequence). The V gene end was trimmed by 5 bases and the J gene end by 6 bases; junction bases not matched to a gene: 22.

Material: CD8+ T cells from PBMCs. V gene TRBV27 combines with J gene TRBJ2-7; 7 nucleotides agree with TRBD2. This clonotype originated in a human donor with multiple sclerosis. CDR3 amino acids: CASSQLSGAGVQLREQYF. CDR3 nucleotides: TGTGCCAGCAGTCAACTCAGCGGTGCGGGGGTGCAACTACGCGAGCAGTACTTC.